The 22 T cell receptor beta chains below were found in one sample sequenced in a study of response to subunit inactivated influenza vaccine (dated by TCRdb to the late 2010s). The library was generated by RT-PCR. The reads were generated on an Illumina HiSeq 2500. TCRdb reanalyzed the raw reads on its own, using fastp at Q25 for trimming and MiXCR for clone calling, and kept in-frame beta chains. Each entry merges the rows of one CDR3 protein and shows their most common DNA and genes. A total of around 850,000 distinct CDR3 sequences appear in this sample, approximately 17% of them only once. About a tenth of the sample belongs to the ten largest clones. Source: PBMCs from blood, taken more than 4 days after vaccination. All receptors derive from a man aged 50-59 years who received an inactivated influenza vaccine. Donor details come from another sample of the same person, matched by shared clones.

The chain links TRBV7-9 to TRBJ2-2; 10 bases align to TRBD2. This CDR3 is built from 15 residues. CDR1 and CDR2 from the germline V gene are SEHNR and FQNEAQ (reference sequence). V was pared by 4 bases and J by 7 bases, with 6 bases of the junction left unmatched. For the CDR3, the DNA is TGTGCCAGCAGCTCGAGCGGGAGGGCCGACGGGGAGCTGTTTTTT. Residues: CASSSSGRADGELFF.

This clonotype was observed a handful of times. This chain uses TRBV9 with TRBJ2-5; weak D call: TRBD1 (5 bases). The CDR3 has 15 residues. Germline V gene lookup returns CDR1 SGDLS and CDR2 YYNGEE. V lost 3 bases and J 2 bases, leaving 14 bases between the germline ends. The CDR3 loop is CASSGSAGWQETQYF. The CDR3 region has the DNA TGTGCCAGCAGCGGGTCGGCAGGGTGGCAAGAGACCCAGTACTTC.

The chain is built from TRBV5-5 and TRBJ2-3, with 10 positions matching TRBD1. Germline trimming cut 3 bases from V and 4 bases from J; bases unmatched to any gene: 5. The CDR3 spans 15 residues. The germline gives CDR1 SGHKS, CDR2 YYEKEE (reference sequence). The CDR3: CASSWAGTGADTQYF. The CDR3 DNA reads TGTGCCAGCAGCTGGGCCGGGACAGGGGCAGATACGCAGTATTTT.

The chain employs TRBV11-1 and TRBJ2-5; 11 nucleotides line up with TRBD2. In germline, CDR1 is SGHAT, CDR2 FQDESV (reference sequence). The CDR3 extends over 20 amino acids. J gave up 2 bases and V 2 bases, and 16 bases lay outside the gene matches. CDR3 sequence (DNA): TGTGCCAGCAGCTTACGCCTAGCGGGGGGCCTTCAAGACCTACAAGAGACCCAGTACTTC. Translated, it gives CASSLRLAGGLQDLQETQYF.

In its sample, this clonotype was seen a few times. The J gene is TRBJ1-6, the V gene TRBV7-2; no reliable D call. Germline V gene data show CDR1 as SGHTA and CDR2 as FQGNSA. The CDR3 runs to 14 residues. V lost 3 bases and J 3 bases, leaving 6 bases between the germline ends. The CDR3 protein is CASSLVSYNSPLHF. The DNA of the CDR3 is TGTGCCAGCAGCTTGGTCAGCTATAATTCACCCCTCCACTTT. Drawing the rest from reference TRBV7-2 and TRBJ1-6, the complete variable domain is GAGVSQSPSNKVTEKGKDVELRCDPISGHTALYWYRQSLGQGLEFLIYFQGNSAPDKSGLPSDRFSAERTGGSVSTLTIQRTQQEDSAVYLCASSLVSYNSPLHFGNGTRLTVT.

The chain couples TRBV29-1 to TRBJ1-2; perhaps TRBD1 as D (5 bases). CDR3 length equals 13 residues. Germline V lookup: CDR1 SQVTM, CDR2 ANQGSEA. V was shortened by 5 bases and J by 8 bases, with 18 bases between the two germline ends. The CDR3 coding sequence is TGCAGCGTTTCTCGGGCCCTATGGGACGGCTACACCTTC. As protein: CSVSRALWDGYTF.

The gene calls are TRBV4-3 and TRBJ2-1, with 8 bases matching TRBD2. Unmatched junction bases numbered 7, after V lost 3 bases and J lost 6 bases. The CDR3 loop spans 15 amino acids. Per germline, CDR1 LGHNA and CDR2 YSLEER. CDR3 region: CASSQFRTSSNEQFF. CDR3 DNA sequence: TGCGCCAGCAGCCAGTTCCGGACTAGCTCCAATGAGCAGTTCTTC.

The chain is built from TRBV6-2 or TRBV6-3 and TRBJ2-5, with 11 positions matching TRBD2. Losses at the gene ends were 2 bases for V and 4 bases for J; bases not matched to a gene: 18. Per germline, CDR1 MNHEY and CDR2 SVGEGT. The CDR3 length is 20 residues. The CDR3 here is CASSYGFGRKLAGEVETQYF. The CDR3 DNA sequence: TGTGCCAGCAGTTACGGTTTCGGGAGAAAACTAGCGGGAGAAGTAGAGACCCAGTACTTC.

The table lists this clonotype with a few counts. The chain uses TRBV10-2 and TRBJ2-5; TRBD2 matches 7 bases. V shed 8 bases, J shed 5 bases, and the junction held 8 bases outside the gene matches. The CDR3 sequence is 13 residues long. The germline CDR1 and CDR2 sequences are WSHSY and SAAADI. The CDR3 region has the DNA TGCGCCAGCCGGAGTGCGGGGGTGGAGACCCAGTACTTC. Translation gives CASRSAGVETQYF.

The J gene is TRBJ2-3, the V gene TRBV6-2 or TRBV6-3, with a tentative D call TRBD1 (5 bases). The CDR3 runs 11 residues. Trimming took off 7 bases at V and 8 bases at J, with 10 bases between the two ends. In germline, CDR1 is MNHEY, CDR2 SVGEGT. CDR3 nucleotide sequence: TGTGCCAGCAATTCAGGGATTACGCAGTATTTT. Protein: CASNSGITQYF.

This chain links TRBV2 with TRBJ2-3; D is possibly TRBD2 (6 bases). The CDR3 sequence is 15 residues long. Trimming removed 6 bases at V and 0 bases at J, with 13 bases between. Looked up from germline, CDR1 is SNHLY and CDR2 is FYNNEI. This CDR3 reads CASRLLADSTDTQYF. The CDR3 DNA is TGTGCCAGCAGATTATTAGCGGATAGCACAGATACGCAGTATTTT. Supplemented by reference TRBV2 and TRBJ2-3, the full variable domain reads EPEVTQTPSHQVTQMGQEVILRCVPISNHLYFYWYRQILGQKVEFLVSFYNNEISEKSEIFDDQFSVERPDGSNFTLKIRSTKLEDSAMYFCASRLLADSTDTQYFGPGTRLTVL.

This clonotype was counted between two and nine times. The genes are TRBV10-3 and TRBJ2-1, with TRBD2 as a possible D gene (7 bases). Germline-derived CDR1 and CDR2 are ENHRY and SYGVKD. The CDR3 runs to 20 residues. Trimming took off 8 bases at V and 0 bases at J, with 29 bases between the two ends. The CDR3 DNA follows: TGTGCCATCGAGGGACATCCCGGGGTTAGCGGGCGGACCTCCTACAATGAGCAGTTCTTC. Encoded protein: CAIEGHPGVSGRTSYNEQFF.

V is TRBV12-3 or TRBV12-4 and J is TRBJ2-4; D remains unclear. The V and J ends lost 6 bases and 5 bases respectively, with 11 bases between them. This CDR3 is 13 amino acids long. CDR3 nucleotides: TGTGCCAGCAGCCAAAGCCGCCAAAACATTCAGTACTTC. Its protein is CASSQSRQNIQYF.

This clonotype was seen at least ten times. V is TRBV27 and J is TRBJ1-2; 9 bases fit TRBD1. The V and J ends lost 1 base and 7 bases, in that order; junction bases with no gene match: 4. Germline CDR1 is MNHEY and CDR2 is SMNVEV (reference sequence). The CDR3 totals 14 residues. Here the CDR3 DNA reads TGTGCCAGCAGTTTATTGGGGACAGGGTTTGGCTACACCTTC. Protein sequence: CASSLLGTGFGYTF.

This clonotype was counted ten times or more. The chain links TRBV4-3 to TRBJ2-1; D possibly corresponds to TRBD2 (5 bases). Germline lookup yields CDR1 LGHNA and CDR2 YSLEER. The CDR3 consists of 16 residues. V dropped 4 bases and J dropped 8 bases, with 21 bases sitting between them. The CDR3 is CASSPSTFGKEDEQFF. The CDR3 bases are TGCGCCAGCAGCCCTTCTACCTTCGGAAAGGAGGATGAGCAGTTCTTC.

The gene calls are TRBV14 and TRBJ2-7, with D perhaps matching TRBD1 (6 bases). This CDR3 spans 15 amino acids. V gave up 0 bases and J gave up 5 bases, with 14 bases separating them. The germline gives CDR1 SGHDN, CDR2 FVKESK. CDR3 sequence (DNA): TGTGCCAGCAGCCAAGAATCCGACAGGTTCCACGAGCAGTACTTC. It is translated as CASSQESDRFHEQYF.

This clonotype showed up just a few times. The rearrangement joins TRBV5-1 to TRBJ2-1, with 9 positions matching TRBD1. There are 15 residues in the CDR3. Per germline, CDR1 SGHRS and CDR2 YFSETQ. V lost 5 bases and J lost 7; bases outside the gene matches: 10. The CDR3 spells CASSGTGLRENEQFF. In DNA, the CDR3 is TGCGCCAGCAGTGGGACAGGGTTAAGAGAAAATGAGCAGTTCTTC.

The sample holds many counts of this clonotype. The genes are TRBV29-1 and TRBJ2-3; tentative D call: TRBD1 (6 bases). Germline CDR1 is SQVTM and CDR2 is ANQGSEA. Trimming left V 6 bases short and J 4 bases short, with 14 bases between. CDR3 length: 13 amino acids. Here the CDR3 reads CSVQTGSSDTQYF. The CDR3, as DNA: TGCAGCGTGCAAACAGGGAGTTCAGATACGCAGTATTTT.

As DNA, the CDR3 is TGTGCCAGCAGTTTGGGTCAGGGGTGGGGAGATACGCAGTATTTT. Its translation is CASSLGQGWGDTQYF. This chain joins TRBV12-3 or TRBV12-4 and TRBJ2-3; D is possibly TRBD1 (6 bases). This CDR3 has 15 residues. Trimming removed 3 bases at V and 5 bases at J, with 15 bases between.

V usage is TRBV24-1 and J usage is TRBJ1-1, with D maybe TRBD1 (6 bases). The V and J ends lost 4 bases and 6 bases respectively, with 11 bases between them. Per the germline V gene, CDR1 is KGHDR and CDR2 is SFDVKD. The CDR3 length is 13 residues. CDR3: CATSDPGAAEAFF. Here the CDR3 DNA reads TGTGCCACCAGTGACCCAGGGGCGGCTGAAGCTTTCTTT.

The V call is TRBV5-5, the J call TRBJ1-2; D ambiguous. V was shortened by 5 bases and J by 2 bases, with 10 bases between the two germline ends. This CDR3 is built from 13 residues. Looked up from germline, CDR1 is SGHKS and CDR2 is YYEKEE (reference sequence). The CDR3 DNA follows: TGTGCCAGCAGTATGCAGTCGAACTATGGCTACACCTTC. It specifies CASSMQSNYGYTF.

This clonotype showed up many times. This chain uses TRBV5-1 with TRBJ1-2; D is possibly TRBD1 (6 bases). The CDR3 is 15 residues long. The V end was cut by 0 bases, the J end by 6 bases, with 15 bases between. Germline CDR1 reads SGHRS; CDR2 reads YFSETQ. CDR3 protein: CASSLEGGEWDGYTF. The CDR3 nucleotides read TGCGCCAGCAGCTTGGAAGGGGGAGAATGGGATGGCTACACCTTC.